These 17 T cell receptor beta chains originate from one sample sequenced in a study of OX40 agonist ivuxolimab in advanced cancers. The library was produced with the immunoSEQ multiplex PCR assay. Imported from immuneACCESS, the table was reduced by TCRdb to in-frame sequences with V and J called. These copies leave out some clones; in studies compared against another copy, an unresolved V gene accounts for under half, and the cause of the remainder is not known. The sample table shows just over 70,000 clones, and over 80% are seen once. 0.78% of the sample is taken by the ten largest. The sample was CD4+ or CD8+ T cells sorted from blood, taken in a trial of the OX40 agonist ivuxolimab. Source of these receptors: an adult with an advanced solid tumor such as melanoma, head and neck, liver or kidney cancer.

The chain carries TRBV11-3 and TRBJ2-1, with TRBD2 matching 7 bases. V lost 1 base to trimming and J lost 5 bases; unmatched junction nucleotides: 2. CDR1 is SGHNT and CDR2 is YENEEA in the germline V gene. This CDR3 spans 14 amino acids. CDR3 in amino acids: CASSLGTRHNEQFF. The CDR3 DNA follows: TGTGCCAGCAGCTTAGGGACTAGACACAATGAGCAGTTCTTC.

The chain carries TRBV7-3 and TRBJ2-7; TRBD2 might be the D (6 bases). CDR1 is SGHTA, CDR2 FQGTGA, per germline. The CDR3 loop spans 14 amino acids. Trimming removed 2 bases from V and 3 bases from J, with 11 bases in between. CDR3 residues: CASSLSGGVYEQYF. CDR3 in DNA: TGTGCCAGCAGCTTATCAGGCGGGGTCTACGAGCAGTACTTC.

As for this clone: The germline gene is not matched at one end of the junction; a read error may be the cause. V is TRBV7-9 and J is TRBJ1-1; D is undetermined. The CDR3 covers 11 residues. CDR1 is SEHNR and CDR2 is FQNEAQ in the germline V gene (reference sequence). CDR3 in DNA: TGTGCCAGCAGCCTGAAGACTGAAGCTTTCTTT. Encoded protein: CASSLKTEAFF.

The rearrangement uses TRBV5-4 and TRBJ1-4, with unresolved D. Germline V gene sequence: CDR1 SGHNT, CDR2 YYREEE (reference sequence). Trimming shortened V by 7 bases and J by 0 bases, and 4 bases separated the two germline ends. The CDR3 totals 12 residues. CDR3 loop: CASGATNEKLFF. CDR3 in DNA: TGTGCCAGCGGGGCAACTAATGAAAAACTGTTTTTT.

The count of this clone is one. The rearrangement joins TRBV28 to TRBJ2-6; D might be TRBD1 or TRBD2, each matching 5 bases. The germline V and J ends were trimmed by 3 bases and 0 bases, with 18 bases remaining between them. The length of the CDR3 is 19 residues. In germline, CDR1 is MDHEN, CDR2 SYDVKM. For the CDR3, the DNA is TGTGCCAGCAGTTTGAGGCCGGGACGGCGAATCTCTGGGGCCAACGTCCTGACTTTC. Protein product: CASSLRPGRRISGANVLTF.

V and J are TRBV9 and TRBJ2-2, with D unclear. V was pared by 0 bases and J by 1 base, with 7 bases between. This CDR3 comprises 15 residues. Germline V CDR1 and CDR2: SGDLS, YYNGEE. The CDR3 here is CASSVDPGNTGELFF. The CDR3 DNA reads as TGTGCCAGCAGCGTAGATCCGGGGAACACCGGGGAGCTGTTTTTT.

V and J are TRBV6-6 and TRBJ2-2; 9 bases fit TRBD2. The germline V gene encodes CDR1 MNHNY and CDR2 SVGAGI (reference sequence). This CDR3 is 15 amino acids long. After removal of 6 bases from V and 3 bases from J, the junction contained 5 bases not matched to a gene. The CDR3 nucleotides are TGTGCCAGCAGAGGCGGGGGGGCGGACACCGGGGAGCTGTTTTTT. Its translation is CASRGGGADTGELFF.

The chain carries TRBV6-1 and TRBJ1-6, with a possible D match to TRBD1 (6 bases). The CDR3 covers 15 residues. Deletions cut 6 bases from V and 10 bases from J, with 19 bases between. The V gene's germline CDR1 is MNHNS and CDR2 SASEGT. CDR3 sequence reads: CASSARGGQGSPLHF. CDR3 nucleotide sequence: TGTGCCAGCAGCGCCCGTGGGGGGCAGGGATCACCCCTCCACTTT.

As to this clone: An end of the junction differs from the germline gene, which may be a read error. V usage is TRBV7-6 and J usage is TRBJ2-7; the match to TRBD1 covers 8 bases. Germline V gene data show CDR1 as SGHVS and CDR2 as FNYEAQ. The CDR3 loop spans 15 amino acids. The CDR3 here is CASSLEPGQALRLNF. CDR3 in DNA: TGTGCCAGCAGCTTAGAACCGGGACAGGCCCTACGCTTGAACTTC.

The chain employs TRBV5-6 and TRBJ1-5; D not certain. Germline V gives CDR1 SGHDT, CDR2 YYEEEE. V was pared by 2 bases and J by 4 bases, with 13 bases between. CDR3 length equals 15 residues. Here the CDR3 reads CASSLSGRGNQPQHF. As DNA, the CDR3 is TGTGCCAGCAGCTTATCCGGGAGAGGAAATCAGCCCCAGCATTTT. The variable domain in full, completed from reference TRBV5-6 and TRBJ1-5, reads DAGVTQSPTHLIKTRGQQVTLRCSPKSGHDTVSWYQQALGQGPQFIFQYYEEEERQRGNFPDRFSGHQFPNYSSELNVNALLLGDSALYLCASSLSGRGNQPQHFGDGTRLSIL.

This clone was seen a few times. The J gene is TRBJ2-1, the V gene TRBV9; unclear D gene. The germline CDR1 and CDR2 sequences are SGDLS and YYNGEE. With 3 bases removed from V and 7 bases from J, the gap between germline ends came to 11 bases. The CDR3 consists of 13 residues. CDR3 DNA sequence: TGTGCCAGCAGCGAGGGCTTAACTAATGAGCAGTTCTTC. Translated, it gives CASSEGLTNEQFF. Drawing the rest from reference TRBV9 and TRBJ2-1, the complete variable domain is DSGVTQTPKHLITATGQRVTLRCSPRSGDLSVYWYQQSLDQGLQFLIQYYNGEERAKGNILERFSAQQFPDLHSELNLSSLELGDSALYFCASSEGLTNEQFFGPGTRLTVL.

This chain links TRBV27 with TRBJ2-3, with D perhaps being TRBD1 or TRBD2 (5 bases each). The CDR3 has 14 residues. V lost 5 bases and J 2 bases, leaving 11 bases between the germline ends. Germline-derived CDR1 and CDR2 are MNHEY and SMNVEV (reference sequence). The CDR3 coding sequence is TGTGCCAGCAGTCGACGGGACGCCACAGATACGCAGTATTTT. It specifies CASSRRDATDTQYF.

The chain combines TRBV6-1 with TRBJ2-2; D is ambiguous. The CDR3 runs to 13 residues. Per germline, CDR1 MNHNS and CDR2 SASEGT. The V gene lost 3 bases and the J gene lost 5 bases, with 7 bases spanning the gap. CDR3 nucleotide sequence: TGTGCCAGCAGTGACCTTTCTACCGGGGAGCTGTTTTTT. Translating gives CASSDLSTGELFF.

The chain couples TRBV29-1 to TRBJ1-2; D gene unclear. Trimming stripped 6 bases from V and 0 bases from J, with 11 bases between. This CDR3 is 13 amino acids long. Germline V gene data show CDR1 as SQVTM and CDR2 as ANQGSEA. The CDR3 reads CSVGGASNYGYTF. The CDR3 DNA follows: TGCAGCGTGGGCGGTGCTTCTAACTATGGCTACACCTTC.

The J gene is TRBJ2-2, the V gene TRBV30; TRBD2 agrees at 8 bases. Per the germline V gene, CDR1 is GTSNPN and CDR2 is SVGIG (reference sequence). Trimming cost V 2 bases and J 7 bases; bases outside gene matches: 9. The CDR3 is 15 residues long. The CDR3 sequence: CAWSPGLGFLGELFF. Written as DNA, the CDR3 is TGTGCCTGGAGTCCGGGACTAGGGTTTCTCGGGGAGCTGTTTTTT.

The chain joins TRBV28 to TRBJ2-7; D unresolved. This CDR3 has 15 amino acids. Trimming took off 2 bases at V and 4 bases at J, with 15 bases between the two ends. Germline lookup yields CDR1 MDHEN and CDR2 SYDVKM. This chain's CDR3 is CASSLVWLLRYEQYF. The CDR3 region has the DNA TGTGCCAGCAGTTTAGTATGGCTGCTCAGGTACGAGCAGTACTTC.

This chain connects TRBV6-6 to TRBJ2-5, with a possible D match to TRBD2 (7 bases). Trimming stripped 2 bases from V and 5 bases from J, with 15 bases between. Per germline, CDR1 MNHNY and CDR2 SVGAGI (reference sequence). CDR3 length: 15 amino acids. CDR3 coding DNA: TGTGCCAGCAGTTACCTCGGGACTACAGGGGAGACCCAGTACTTC. Amino acid sequence: CASSYLGTTGETQYF.